The 29 T cell receptor beta chains presented below share a single source sample, sequenced in a study of CD8+CD57+ T cells in acquired aplastic anemia. TCR beta VDJ and CDR3 profiling used genomic DNA as template. One entry per CDR3 protein, called by TCRdb with MiXCR from the reads. The data contain 180,000 or so distinct CDR3 sequences, approximately 52% of them seen just once; the ten biggest clones take up around 1.8%. CD8+CD57+ cell expansion had been shown by flow cytometry in patients chosen for sequencing. Sequenced sample: sorted CD4+, CD8+, or CD8+CD57+ T cells (not recorded which) from PBMCs. The source of these receptors is a human donor with aplastic anemia.

This clonotype was counted at least ten times. The chain is built from TRBV5-1 and TRBJ2-5, with D unclear. The V gene's germline CDR1 is SGHRS and CDR2 YFSETQ. The CDR3 loop spans 13 amino acids. Trimming pared 1 base from V and 3 bases from J, leaving 7 bases between. The CDR3 here is CASSLNREETQYF. The CDR3 nucleotides are TGCGCCAGCAGCTTGAACAGAGAAGAGACCCAGTACTTC.

Details on this clonotype: Since a much larger clone is just one base distant, this may be a read error. V gene TRBV5-3 combines with J gene TRBJ2-7, with 8 bases aligning to TRBD2. TRBV5-3 is an open reading frame whose function is uncertain. The CDR3 runs 13 residues. The ends lost 8 bases at V and 7 bases at J; junction bases unmatched: 11. Here the CDR3 DNA reads TGTGCCAGCAGCCTTATCCTAGCGGGTGAGCAGTACTTC. It codes for CASSLILAGEQYF.

At least ten counts were recorded for this clonotype. V is TRBV5-4 and J is TRBJ2-7, with TRBD2 as a possible D gene (5 bases). CDR1 is SGHNT and CDR2 is YYREEE in the germline V gene (reference sequence). The CDR3 contains 13 residues. Trimming cost V 4 bases and J 4 bases, with 12 bases left between them. This CDR3 reads CASSAGQTYEQYF. The CDR3 DNA reads as TGTGCCAGCAGCGCGGGCCAAACGTACGAGCAGTACTTC.

A word on this clonotype: This may be a read error: a much more frequent sequence differs by one nucleotide. V usage is TRBV5-6 and J usage is TRBJ1-3; 8 bases are shared with TRBD1. The CDR3 covers 15 residues. Germline CDR1 SGHDT, CDR2 YYEEEE. This chain's CDR3 is CASSRQGISGNTMYF. The CDR3 DNA follows: TGTGCCAGCAGCCGACAGGGGATCTCTGGAAACACCATGTATTTT.

The chain has TRBV7-2 and TRBJ1-2; no clear D gene. Germline CDR1 is SGHTA and CDR2 is FQGNSA. V was trimmed by 1 base and J by 7 bases, leaving 1 base between them. The CDR3 has 10 residues. The CDR3 nucleotides are TGTGCCAGCAGCTTAGTTGGCTACACCTTC. This encodes CASSLVGYTF.

The chain recombines TRBV7-6 with TRBJ1-5; possibly TRBD1 for D (5 bases). Germline V lookup: CDR1 SGHVS, CDR2 FNYEAQ. V was trimmed by 5 bases and J by 2 bases, leaving 10 bases between them. The CDR3 sequence is 14 residues long. CDR3 sequence (DNA): TGTGCCAGCAGCCAAGGGGACGGCAATCAGCCCCAGCATTTT. Translating gives CASSQGDGNQPQHF.

This clonotype was observed a single time. The rearrangement joins TRBV9 to TRBJ2-7; TRBD1 matches at 9 bases. Trimming removed 3 bases from V and 2 bases from J; junction bases left unmatched: 6. CDR3 length equals 15 residues. CDR1 and CDR2 from the germline V gene are SGDLS and YYNGEE. The CDR3 DNA sequence: TGTGCCAGCAGCGCTGGACAGGGGACGCCCTACGAGCAGTACTTC. Encoded protein: CASSAGQGTPYEQYF.

The chain joins TRBV9 to TRBJ1-6, with D possibly TRBD1 on 5 matching bases. The V and J ends lost 0 bases and 6 bases respectively, with 10 bases between them. This CDR3 comprises 15 residues. The germline CDR1 and CDR2 sequences are SGDLS and YYNGEE. CDR3 sequence (DNA): TGTGCCAGCAGCGTAGGGGGCCAGCCTAATTCACCCCTCCACTTT. Residues: CASSVGGQPNSPLHF.

J is TRBJ1-5 and V is TRBV28; TRBD1 matches at 8 bases. Germline CDR1 reads MDHEN; CDR2 reads SYDVKM. The ends lost 3 bases at V and 4 bases at J; junction bases unmatched: 5. There are 15 residues in the CDR3. In DNA, the CDR3 is TGTGCCAGCAGTTTCCCGGACAGGGAGAATCAGCCCCAGCATTTT. Translation: CASSFPDRENQPQHF.

A note on this clonotype: One end of the junction fails to match germline, which may point to a read error. This rearrangement joins TRBV24-1 to TRBJ2-3; D is uncertain. Germline CDR1 reads KGHDR; CDR2 reads SFDVKD. This CDR3 spans 16 amino acids. CDR3 loop: CASSAHILLTADTQYF. The CDR3 DNA sequence: TGTGCCAGCAGTGCTCATATTCTCTTGACGGCAGATACGCAGTATTTT.

The chain recombines TRBV10-3 with TRBJ2-1; unclear D gene. There are 14 residues in the CDR3. In germline, CDR1 is ENHRY, CDR2 SYGVKD. V dropped 7 bases and J dropped 7 bases, with 17 bases sitting between them. CDR3 DNA: TGTGCCATCAAAATTGGCCCAACTGGTAATGAGCAGTTCTTC. It is translated as CAIKIGPTGNEQFF.

The gene calls are TRBV2 and TRBJ2-5; 10 bases are a match to TRBD1. Germline CDR1 reads SNHLY; CDR2 reads FYNNEI. V lost 5 bases to trimming and J lost 2 bases; unmatched junction nucleotides: 5. This CDR3 spans 15 amino acids. CDR3 coding DNA: TGTGCCAGCAGTAGTCCGGGACAGGGGCAAGAGACCCAGTACTTC. It is translated as CASSSPGQGQETQYF.

This chain uses TRBV2 with TRBJ1-2; a weak D match, TRBD1 (6 bases). From germline, CDR1 is SNHLY and CDR2 FYNNEI. The ends were cut back, 5 bases at V and 8 bases at J, with 18 bases in the middle. The CDR3 length is 14 residues. The CDR3 DNA sequence: TGTGCCAGCAGTTTGACACAGGGTACGAGGGGCTACACCTTC. This codes for CASSLTQGTRGYTF.

Notes on this clonotype: The junction differs from germline at one of its ends, possibly a read error. This sequence joins TRBV7-9 and TRBJ2-7; weak D call: TRBD1 (6 bases). The CDR3 sequence is 10 residues long. CDR1 is SEHNR, CDR2 FQNEAQ, per germline (reference sequence). CDR3 sequence reads: CASGGYEQCF. The CDR3 DNA follows: TGTGCCAGCGGGGGCTACGAGCAGTGCTTC.

The chain is built from TRBV20-1 and TRBJ1-1; unclear D gene. CDR3 length: 12 residues. The V end lost 1 base, the J end lost 0 bases, and 3 bases lay between the germline ends. The V gene's germline CDR1 is DFQATT and CDR2 SNEGSKA (reference sequence). The CDR3 nucleotides are TGCAGTGCTAGAGTTATGAACACTGAAGCTTTCTTT. Its translation is CSARVMNTEAFF.

The genes are TRBV25-1 and TRBJ2-1, with TRBD2 identical over 12 bases. The CDR3 is 19 residues long. Germline V lookup: CDR1 MGHDK, CDR2 SYGVNS. J gave up 3 bases and V 6 bases, and 15 bases lay outside the gene matches. The CDR3 nucleotides are TGTGCCAGCAGCCCCCCGCTGGCTAGCGGGAGGGCGAGCTACAATGAGCAGTTCTTC. It translates to CASSPPLASGRASYNEQFF.

The table lists this clonotype with many counts. This chain connects TRBV7-2 to TRBJ2-5, with D hard to call. Trimming took 5 bases from V and 5 from J, leaving 15 bases between them. CDR1 and CDR2 (germline): SGHTA, FQGNSA. CDR3 length: 14 amino acids. The CDR3 region has the DNA TGTGCCAGCAGCCACTCAAATCAGCAGGAGACCCAGTACTTC. It is translated as CASSHSNQQETQYF.

The J gene is TRBJ1-1, the V gene TRBV6-1; the D is unclear. The CDR3 is 12 residues long. Per germline, CDR1 MNHNS and CDR2 SASEGT. CDR3 in DNA: TGTGCTGCTACGGGAGGAGGCACTGAAGCTTTCTTT. Amino acids: CAATGGGTEAFF.

V gene TRBV27 combines with J gene TRBJ2-7; 7 bases are a match to TRBD2. The V gene end was trimmed by 1 base and the J gene end by 4 bases; junction bases not matched to a gene: 4. There are 14 residues in the CDR3. The germline gives CDR1 MNHEY, CDR2 SMNVEV (reference sequence). This chain's CDR3 is CASSLLTSVYEQYF. In DNA, the CDR3 is TGTGCCAGCAGTTTATTAACTAGCGTTTACGAGCAGTACTTC.

This sequence joins TRBV4-3 and TRBJ1-2; maybe TRBD1 (6 bases). The CDR3 consists of 14 residues. V lost 1 base to trimming and J lost 4 bases, with 10 bases between them. Germline loops: CDR1 LGHNA, CDR2 YSLEER. CDR3 amino acids: CASSQVGQSYGYTF. The CDR3 nucleotides read TGCGCCAGCAGCCAAGTGGGACAAAGCTATGGCTACACCTTC.

The table lists this clonotype with a few counts. V and J are TRBV18 and TRBJ2-1, with 8 nucleotides matching TRBD2. This CDR3 has 14 residues. Trimming at V came to 3 bases and at J to 5 bases, leaving 3 bases not matched to a gene. Germline CDR1 is KGHSH and CDR2 is LQKENI. CDR3 residues: CASSPRGAHNEQFF. CDR3 DNA sequence: TGTGCCAGCTCACCGCGGGGGGCCCACAATGAGCAGTTCTTC.

The chain is built from TRBV11-2 and TRBJ1-6; tentatively, D is TRBD1 (6 bases). Germline loops: CDR1 SGHAT, CDR2 FQNNGV. The ends were cut back, 0 bases at V and 9 bases at J, with 15 bases in the middle. The CDR3 covers 16 residues. CDR3 DNA: TGTGCCAGCAGCTTAGAGGGACAAAGGCCAAGTTCACCCCTCCACTTT. Translating it yields CASSLEGQRPSSPLHF.

Regarding this clonotype: Germline is not matched at one junction end, which may reflect a read error. The rearrangement joins TRBV10-3 to TRBJ2-1; 13 nucleotides match TRBD2. This CDR3 spans 15 amino acids. Germline loops: CDR1 ENHRY, CDR2 SYGVKD. The CDR3 spells CAIGSLAGGDNEQLF. In nucleotides, the CDR3 is TGTGCCATCGGTTCACTAGCGGGAGGGGACAATGAGCAGCTCTTC.

This clonotype was detected only a few times. The chain has TRBV28 and TRBJ1-2; D is possibly TRBD1 (5 bases). The CDR3 extends over 14 amino acids. The germline V gene encodes CDR1 MDHEN and CDR2 SYDVKM. With 5 bases removed from V and 0 bases from J, the gap between germline ends came to 10 bases. Here the CDR3 reads CASSGSGPNYGYTF. DNA for the CDR3: TGTGCCAGCAGTGGATCAGGGCCTAACTATGGCTACACCTTC.

This clonotype was counted many times. This chain joins TRBV7-7 and TRBJ2-1; TRBD2 matches at 7 bases. The CDR3 spans 15 residues. The trim removed 3 bases at V and 4 bases at J, leaving 6 bases unmatched. Germline loops: CDR1 SSHAT, CDR2 FNYEAQ (reference sequence). The CDR3 DNA is TGTGCCAGCAGCTTGAGGGAGGGTGGGTACAATGAGCAGTTCTTC. Translated: CASSLREGGYNEQFF.

In its sample, this clonotype was seen once. The chain carries TRBV2 and TRBJ1-2; 9 bases map to TRBD1. Per germline, CDR1 SNHLY and CDR2 FYNNEI. Trimming cost V 0 bases and J 7 bases; bases outside gene matches: 6. The CDR3 covers 15 residues. CDR3 sequence: CASSEAQGQGLGYTF. CDR3 nucleotides: TGTGCCAGCAGTGAAGCGCAGGGACAGGGACTTGGCTACACCTTC.

In nucleotides, the CDR3 is TGCAGCGTCCAAGACAGGGAAAATGGCTACACCTTC. It codes for CSVQDRENGYTF. The chain couples TRBV29-1 to TRBJ1-2, with 7 bases matching TRBD1. CDR1 is SQVTM, CDR2 ANQGSEA, per germline. There are 12 residues in the CDR3. The V and J ends lost 6 bases and 6 bases, in that order; junction bases with no gene match: 7. The full variable domain, with the rest looked up from reference TRBV29-1 and TRBJ1-2, is SAVISQKPSRDICQRGTSLTIQCQVDSQVTMMFWYRQQPGQSLTLIATANQGSEATYESGFVIDKFPISRPNLTFSTLTVSNMSPEDSSIYLCSVQDRENGYTFGSGTRLTVV.

Details on this clonotype: This likely comes from a read error, as the CDR3 has no conserved phenylalanine or tryptophan at its end. This sequence joins TRBV6-4 and TRBJ2-7; D could derive from TRBD1 or TRBD2 (5 bases each). The CDR3 has 15 amino acids. Trimming stripped 5 bases from V and 2 bases from J, with 16 bases between. Germline V lookup: CDR1 MRHNA, CDR2 SNTAGT. CDR3 loop: CASSSGTDGTYEQYS. DNA of the CDR3: TGTGCCAGCAGTTCAGGGACCGACGGCACCTACGAGCAGTACTCC.

CDR3 amino acids: CARLRPGQWDTEAFF. Written as DNA, the CDR3 is TGTGCCAGACTACGACCCGGACAGTGGGACACTGAAGCTTTCTTT. This sequence joins TRBV2 and TRBJ1-1; tentatively, D is TRBD1 (6 bases). CDR1 SNHLY and CDR2 FYNNEI come from the germline V gene. The length of the CDR3 is 15 residues. Trimming removed 9 bases at V and 3 bases at J, with 20 bases between.